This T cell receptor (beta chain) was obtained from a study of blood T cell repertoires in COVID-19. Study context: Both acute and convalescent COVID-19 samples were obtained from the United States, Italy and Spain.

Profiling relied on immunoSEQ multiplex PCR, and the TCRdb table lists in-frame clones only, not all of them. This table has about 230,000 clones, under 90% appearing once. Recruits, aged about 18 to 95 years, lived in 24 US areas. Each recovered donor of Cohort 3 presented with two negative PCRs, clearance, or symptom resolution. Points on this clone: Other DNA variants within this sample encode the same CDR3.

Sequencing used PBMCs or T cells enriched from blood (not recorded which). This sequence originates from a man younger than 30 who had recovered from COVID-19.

CDR3 in DNA: TGCGCCAGCAGCGCCGGACTAGCGGGATCCACAGATACGCAGTATTTT. Translation: CASSAGLAGSTDTQYF. The V gene is TRBV5-1, the J gene TRBJ2-3; 12 nucleotides align to TRBD2. The germline V gene encodes CDR1 SGHRS and CDR2 YFSETQ. The CDR3 is 16 residues long. The J segment lost 2 bases and the V segment lost 4 bases, leaving 5 bases of the junction unmatched.